This TCR beta chain was retrieved from a study of PD-1 blockade in classical Hodgkin lymphoma. Brentuximab vedotin exposure varied, and every patient relapsed after autologous stem cell transplantation. Clones were read by immunoSEQ multiplex PCR, and TCRdb kept only the in-frame ones, dropping some. This sample has 20,000 to 25,000 clones, with roughly 80% found just once. The CDR3 contains 13 residues. Trimming took off 4 bases at V and 4 bases at J, with 11 bases between the two ends. Looked up from germline, CDR1 is LNHDA and CDR2 is SQIVND (reference sequence). The starting material was peripheral blood mononuclear cells (PBMCs), obtained at baseline. The receptor's source is a human donor with classical Hodgkin lymphoma. V is TRBV19 and J is TRBJ2-7, with a tentative D call TRBD1 (6 bases). CDR3: CASSRNRDYEQYF. The CDR3 coding sequence is TGTGCCAGTAGTAGAAACAGGGATTACGAGCAGTACTTC.